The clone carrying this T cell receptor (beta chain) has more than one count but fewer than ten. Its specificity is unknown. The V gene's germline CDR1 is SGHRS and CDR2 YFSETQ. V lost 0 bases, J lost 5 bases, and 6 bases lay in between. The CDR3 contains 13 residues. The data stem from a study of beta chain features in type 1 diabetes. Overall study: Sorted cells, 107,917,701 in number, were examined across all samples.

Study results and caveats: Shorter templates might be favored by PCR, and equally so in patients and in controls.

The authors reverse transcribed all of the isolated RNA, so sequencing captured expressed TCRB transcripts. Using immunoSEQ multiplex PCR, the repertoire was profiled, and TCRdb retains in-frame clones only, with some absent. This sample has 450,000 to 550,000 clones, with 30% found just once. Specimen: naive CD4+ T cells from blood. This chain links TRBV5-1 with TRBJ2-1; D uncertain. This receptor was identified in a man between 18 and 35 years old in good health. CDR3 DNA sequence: TGCGCCAGCAGCTTGGCCAGCCACAATGAGCAGTTCTTC. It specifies CASSLASHNEQFF.